The clone carrying this T cell receptor (beta chain) was recorded once. The data were taken from a study of blood T cell repertoires in COVID-19. The CDR3 contains 16 residues. Germline V CDR1 and CDR2: SGHAT, FQNNGV. After removal of 7 bases from V and 5 bases from J, the junction contained 12 bases not matched to a gene. Generated by immunoSEQ multiplex PCR, the TCRdb table keeps only in-frame clones and is missing some. The sample lists roughly 190,000 clones, about 91% occurring once. Source material: PBMCs or T cells enriched from blood (not recorded which). The V gene is TRBV11-2, the J gene TRBJ2-1, with 9 bases lining up with TRBD2. This TCR derives from a woman aged 18-29 years who had recovered from COVID-19. CDR3 DNA sequence: TGTGCCAGCAATATCCGTAGGGCTAGCGGGGACAATGAGCAGTTCTTC. As protein: CASNIRRASGDNEQFF. The full variable domain, completed using reference TRBV11-2 and TRBJ2-1, is EAGVAQSPRYKIIEKRQSVAFWCNPISGHATLYWYQQILGQGPKLLIQFQNNGVVDDSQLPKDRFSAERLKGVDSTLKIQPAKLEDSAVYLCASNIRRASGDNEQFFGPGTRLTVL.